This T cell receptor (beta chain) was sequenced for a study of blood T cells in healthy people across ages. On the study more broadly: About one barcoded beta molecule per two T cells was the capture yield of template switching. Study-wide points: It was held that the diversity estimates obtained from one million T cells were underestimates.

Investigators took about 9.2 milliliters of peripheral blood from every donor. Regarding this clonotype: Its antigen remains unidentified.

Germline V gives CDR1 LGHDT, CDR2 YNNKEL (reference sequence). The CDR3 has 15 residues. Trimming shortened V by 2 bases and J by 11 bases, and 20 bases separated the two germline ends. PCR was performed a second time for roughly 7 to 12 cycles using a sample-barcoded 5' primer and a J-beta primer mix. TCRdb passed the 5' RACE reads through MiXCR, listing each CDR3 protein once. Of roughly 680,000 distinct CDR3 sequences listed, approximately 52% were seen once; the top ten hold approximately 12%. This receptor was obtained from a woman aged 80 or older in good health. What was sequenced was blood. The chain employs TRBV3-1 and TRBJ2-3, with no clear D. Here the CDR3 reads CASSQSWAANEGQYF. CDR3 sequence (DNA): TGTGCCAGCAGCCAATCGTGGGCCGCCAATGAAGGGCAGTATTTT.